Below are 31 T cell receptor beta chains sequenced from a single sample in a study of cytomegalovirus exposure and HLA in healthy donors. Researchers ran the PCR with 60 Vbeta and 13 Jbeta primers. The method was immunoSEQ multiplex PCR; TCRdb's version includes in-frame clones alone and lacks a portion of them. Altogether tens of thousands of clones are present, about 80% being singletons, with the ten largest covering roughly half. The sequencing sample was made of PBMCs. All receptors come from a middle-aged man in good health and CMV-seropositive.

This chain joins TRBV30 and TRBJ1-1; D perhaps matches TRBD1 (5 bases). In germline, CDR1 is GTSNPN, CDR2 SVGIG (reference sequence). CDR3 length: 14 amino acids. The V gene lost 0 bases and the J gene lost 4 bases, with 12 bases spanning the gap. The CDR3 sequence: CAWSVDSGGTEAFF. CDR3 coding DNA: TGTGCCTGGAGTGTAGATTCCGGGGGCACTGAAGCTTTCTTT.

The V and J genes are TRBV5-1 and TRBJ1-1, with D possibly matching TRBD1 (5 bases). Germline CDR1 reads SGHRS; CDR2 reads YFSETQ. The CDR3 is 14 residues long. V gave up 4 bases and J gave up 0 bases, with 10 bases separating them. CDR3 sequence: CASSAEGMNTEAFF. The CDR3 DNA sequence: TGCGCCAGCAGCGCGGAGGGGATGAACACTGAAGCTTTCTTT.

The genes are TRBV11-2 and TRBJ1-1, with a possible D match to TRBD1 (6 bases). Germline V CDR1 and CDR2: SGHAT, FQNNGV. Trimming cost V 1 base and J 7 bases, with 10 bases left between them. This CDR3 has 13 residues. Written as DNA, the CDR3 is TGTGCCAGCAGCTTAGGACAGGCCGGTGAAGCTTTCTTT. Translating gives CASSLGQAGEAFF.

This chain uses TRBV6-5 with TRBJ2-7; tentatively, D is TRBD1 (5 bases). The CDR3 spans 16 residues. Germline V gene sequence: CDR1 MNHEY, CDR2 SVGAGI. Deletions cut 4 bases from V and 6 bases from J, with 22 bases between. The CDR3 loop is CASSLGAPRLGIEQYF. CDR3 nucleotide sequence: TGTGCCAGCAGTTTAGGGGCACCCCGACTTGGGATCGAGCAGTACTTC.

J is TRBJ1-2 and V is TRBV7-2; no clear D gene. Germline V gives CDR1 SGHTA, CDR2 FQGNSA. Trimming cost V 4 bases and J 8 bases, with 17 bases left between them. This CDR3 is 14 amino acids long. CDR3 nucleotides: TGTGCCAGCAGCTATTGGGGAGGGAGTTTAGGCTACACCTTC. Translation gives CASSYWGGSLGYTF. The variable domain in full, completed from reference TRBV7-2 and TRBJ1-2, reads GAGVSQSPSNKVTEKGKDVELRCDPISGHTALYWYRQSLGQGLEFLIYFQGNSAPDKSGLPSDRFSAERTGGSVSTLTIQRTQQEDSAVYLCASSYWGGSLGYTFGSGTRLTVV.

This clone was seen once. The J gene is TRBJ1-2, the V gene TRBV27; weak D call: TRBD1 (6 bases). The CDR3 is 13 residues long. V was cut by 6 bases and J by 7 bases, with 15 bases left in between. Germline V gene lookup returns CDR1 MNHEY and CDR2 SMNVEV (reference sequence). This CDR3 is CASSPDTGSGYTF. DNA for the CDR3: TGTGCCAGCAGCCCCGATACAGGGTCTGGCTACACCTTC.

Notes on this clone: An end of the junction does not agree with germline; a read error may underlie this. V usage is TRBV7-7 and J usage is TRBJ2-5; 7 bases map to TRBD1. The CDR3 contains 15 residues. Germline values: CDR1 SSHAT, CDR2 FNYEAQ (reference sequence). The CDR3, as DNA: TGTGCTAGCAGCTCAACAGGGGCTGGCGGGGAGACCCAGTACTTC. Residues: CASSSTGAGGETQYF.

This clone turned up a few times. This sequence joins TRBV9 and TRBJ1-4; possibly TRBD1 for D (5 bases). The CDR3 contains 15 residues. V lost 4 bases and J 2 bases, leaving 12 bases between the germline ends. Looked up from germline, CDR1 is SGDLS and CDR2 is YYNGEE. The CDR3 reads CASSSSGGTNEKLFF. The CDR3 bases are TGTGCCAGCAGCTCTAGTGGGGGGACTAATGAAAAACTGTTTTTT.

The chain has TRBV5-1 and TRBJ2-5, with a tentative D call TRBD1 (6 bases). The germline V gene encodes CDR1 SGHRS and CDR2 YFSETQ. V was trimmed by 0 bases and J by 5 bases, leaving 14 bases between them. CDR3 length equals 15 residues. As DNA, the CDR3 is TGCGCCAGCAGCTTGGAGCAGGGGAGTATCGAGACCCAGTACTTC. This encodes CASSLEQGSIETQYF. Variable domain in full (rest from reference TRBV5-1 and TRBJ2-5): KAGVTQTPRYLIKTRGQQVTLSCSPISGHRSVSWYQQTPGQGLQFLFEYFSETQRNKGNFPGRFSGRQFSNSRSEMNVSTLELGDSALYLCASSLEQGSIETQYFGPGTRLLVL.

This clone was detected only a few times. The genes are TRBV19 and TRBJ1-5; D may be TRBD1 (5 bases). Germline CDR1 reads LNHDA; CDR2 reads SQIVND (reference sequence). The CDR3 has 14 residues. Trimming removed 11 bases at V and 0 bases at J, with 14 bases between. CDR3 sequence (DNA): TGTGCCGCCGACAGTACCTATAGCAATCAGCCCCAGCATTTT. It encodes CAADSTYSNQPQHF.

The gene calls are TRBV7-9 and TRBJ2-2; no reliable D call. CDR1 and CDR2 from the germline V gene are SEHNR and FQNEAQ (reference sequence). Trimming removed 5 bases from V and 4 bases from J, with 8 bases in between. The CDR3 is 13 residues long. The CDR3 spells CASSQGGTGELFF. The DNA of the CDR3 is TGTGCCAGCAGCCAAGGCGGCACCGGGGAGCTGTTTTTT.

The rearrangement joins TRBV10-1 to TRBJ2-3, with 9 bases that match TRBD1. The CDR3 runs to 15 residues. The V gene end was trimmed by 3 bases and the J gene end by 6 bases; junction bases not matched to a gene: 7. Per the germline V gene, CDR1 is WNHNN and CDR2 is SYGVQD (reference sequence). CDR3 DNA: TGCGCCAGCAGTGATGGGACAGGGACGGGCGATACGCAGTATTTT. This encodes CASSDGTGTGDTQYF.

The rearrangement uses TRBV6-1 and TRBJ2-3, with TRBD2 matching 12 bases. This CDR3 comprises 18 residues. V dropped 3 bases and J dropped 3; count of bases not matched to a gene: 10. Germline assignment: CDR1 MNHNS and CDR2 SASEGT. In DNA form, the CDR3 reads TGTGCCAGCAGTGAGGAGCCTAGCGGGAGGGCCGGGACAGATACGCAGTATTTT. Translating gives CASSEEPSGRAGTDTQYF.

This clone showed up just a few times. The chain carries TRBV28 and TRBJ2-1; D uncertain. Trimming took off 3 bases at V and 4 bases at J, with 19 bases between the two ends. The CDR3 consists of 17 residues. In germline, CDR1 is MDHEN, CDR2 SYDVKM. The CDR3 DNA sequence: TGTGCCAGCAGTTTGGAGCCCATAGCCCGGTATTACAATGAGCAGTTCTTC. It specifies CASSLEPIARYYNEQFF.

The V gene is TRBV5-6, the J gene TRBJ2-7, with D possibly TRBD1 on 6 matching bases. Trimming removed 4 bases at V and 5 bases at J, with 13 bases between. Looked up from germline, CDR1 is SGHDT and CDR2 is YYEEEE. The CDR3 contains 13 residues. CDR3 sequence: CASSSARGHEQYF. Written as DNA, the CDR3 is TGTGCCAGCAGCAGCGCCAGGGGCCACGAGCAGTACTTC. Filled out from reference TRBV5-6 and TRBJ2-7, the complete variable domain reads DAGVTQSPTHLIKTRGQQVTLRCSPKSGHDTVSWYQQALGQGPQFIFQYYEEEERQRGNFPDRFSGHQFPNYSSELNVNALLLGDSALYLCASSSARGHEQYFGPGTRLTVT.

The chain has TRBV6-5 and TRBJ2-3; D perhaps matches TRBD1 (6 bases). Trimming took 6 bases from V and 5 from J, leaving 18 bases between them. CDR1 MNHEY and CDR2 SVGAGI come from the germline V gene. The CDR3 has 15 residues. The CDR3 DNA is TGTGCCAGCAGCTCCTCACCTAACAGGGTAGATACGCAGTATTTT. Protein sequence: CASSSSPNRVDTQYF.

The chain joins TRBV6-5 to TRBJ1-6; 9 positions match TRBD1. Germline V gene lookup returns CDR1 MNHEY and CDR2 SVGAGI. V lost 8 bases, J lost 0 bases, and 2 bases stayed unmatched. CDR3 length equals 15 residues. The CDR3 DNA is TGTGCCAGCGGACAGGGGAGCTCCTATAATTCACCCCTCCACTTT. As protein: CASGQGSSYNSPLHF.

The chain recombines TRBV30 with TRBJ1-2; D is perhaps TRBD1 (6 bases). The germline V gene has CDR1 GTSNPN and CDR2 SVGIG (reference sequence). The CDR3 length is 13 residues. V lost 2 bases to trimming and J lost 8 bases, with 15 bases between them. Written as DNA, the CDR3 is TGTGCCTGGAGTCCCGGGGCAGGGGACGGCTACACCTTC. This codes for CAWSPGAGDGYTF.

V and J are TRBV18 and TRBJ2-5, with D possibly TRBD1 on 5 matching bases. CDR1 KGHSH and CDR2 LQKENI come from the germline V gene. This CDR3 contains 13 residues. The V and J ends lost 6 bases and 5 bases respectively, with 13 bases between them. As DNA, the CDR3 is TGTGCCAGCTCGTGGACACGGACGGAGACCCAGTACTTC. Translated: CASSWTRTETQYF.

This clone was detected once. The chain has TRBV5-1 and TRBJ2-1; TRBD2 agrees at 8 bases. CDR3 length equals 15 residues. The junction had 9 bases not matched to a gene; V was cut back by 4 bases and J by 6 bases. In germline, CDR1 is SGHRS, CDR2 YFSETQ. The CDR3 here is CASSETSAQANEQFF. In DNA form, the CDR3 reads TGCGCCAGCAGCGAGACTAGCGCCCAAGCCAATGAGCAGTTCTTC.

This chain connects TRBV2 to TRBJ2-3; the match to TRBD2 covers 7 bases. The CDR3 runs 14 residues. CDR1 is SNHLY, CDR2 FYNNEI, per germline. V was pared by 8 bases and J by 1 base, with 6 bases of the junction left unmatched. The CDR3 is CASFELAGTDTQYF. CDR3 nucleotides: TGTGCCAGCTTTGAGCTAGCGGGCACAGATACGCAGTATTTT.

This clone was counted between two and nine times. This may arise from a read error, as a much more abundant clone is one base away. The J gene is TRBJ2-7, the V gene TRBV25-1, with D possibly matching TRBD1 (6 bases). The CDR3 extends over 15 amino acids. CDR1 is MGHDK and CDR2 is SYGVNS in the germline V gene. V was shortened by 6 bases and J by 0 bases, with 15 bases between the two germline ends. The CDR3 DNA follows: TGTGCCAGCAGCTCCCAGGGGCCCAGCTCCTACGAGCAGTACTTC. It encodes CASSSQGPSSYEQYF.

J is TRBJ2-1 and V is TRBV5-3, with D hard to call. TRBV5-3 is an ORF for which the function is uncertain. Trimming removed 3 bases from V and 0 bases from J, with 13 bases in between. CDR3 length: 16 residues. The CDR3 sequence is CARSSIRWSSYNEQFF. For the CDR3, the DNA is TGTGCCAGAAGCTCGATACGGTGGAGCTCCTACAATGAGCAGTTCTTC.

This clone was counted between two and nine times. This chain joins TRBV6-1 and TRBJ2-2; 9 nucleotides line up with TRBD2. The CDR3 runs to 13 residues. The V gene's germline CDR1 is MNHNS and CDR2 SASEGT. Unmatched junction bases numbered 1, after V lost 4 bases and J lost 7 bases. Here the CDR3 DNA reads TGTGCCAGCAGTGGACTAGCGGTCGGGGAGCTGTTTTTT. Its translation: CASSGLAVGELFF.

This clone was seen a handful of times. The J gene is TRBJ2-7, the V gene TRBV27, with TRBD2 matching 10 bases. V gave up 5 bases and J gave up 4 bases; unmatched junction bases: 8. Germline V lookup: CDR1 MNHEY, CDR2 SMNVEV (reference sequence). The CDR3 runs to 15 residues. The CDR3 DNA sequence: TGTGCCAGCAGTCCGATAGCGGGGGGCCTGTACGAGCAGTACTTC. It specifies CASSPIAGGLYEQYF.

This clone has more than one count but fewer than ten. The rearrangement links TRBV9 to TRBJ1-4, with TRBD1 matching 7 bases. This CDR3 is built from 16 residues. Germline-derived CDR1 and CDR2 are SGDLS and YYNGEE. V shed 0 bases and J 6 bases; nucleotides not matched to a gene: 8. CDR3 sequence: CASSVAGTARDEKLFF. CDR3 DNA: TGTGCCAGCAGCGTAGCCGGGACAGCAAGAGATGAAAAACTGTTTTTT.

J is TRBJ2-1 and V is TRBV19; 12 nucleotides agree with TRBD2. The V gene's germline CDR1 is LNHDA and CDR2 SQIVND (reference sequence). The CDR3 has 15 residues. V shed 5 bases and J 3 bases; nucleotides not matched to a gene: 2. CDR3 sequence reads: CASSPSGGDYNEQFF. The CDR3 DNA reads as TGTGCCAGTAGTCCTAGCGGGGGGGACTACAATGAGCAGTTCTTC.

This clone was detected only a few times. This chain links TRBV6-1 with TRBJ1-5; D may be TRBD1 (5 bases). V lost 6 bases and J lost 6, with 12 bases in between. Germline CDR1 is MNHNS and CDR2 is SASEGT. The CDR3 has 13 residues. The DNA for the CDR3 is TGTGCCAGCAGGCAGGGAGGGTTTCAGCCCCAGCATTTT. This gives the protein CASRQGGFQPQHF.

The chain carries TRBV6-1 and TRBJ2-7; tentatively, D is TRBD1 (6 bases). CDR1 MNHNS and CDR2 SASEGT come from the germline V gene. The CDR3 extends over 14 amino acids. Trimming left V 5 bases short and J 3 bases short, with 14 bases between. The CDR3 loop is CASSSEDRYYEQYF. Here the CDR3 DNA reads TGTGCCAGCAGTTCCGAGGACAGATACTACGAGCAGTACTTC.

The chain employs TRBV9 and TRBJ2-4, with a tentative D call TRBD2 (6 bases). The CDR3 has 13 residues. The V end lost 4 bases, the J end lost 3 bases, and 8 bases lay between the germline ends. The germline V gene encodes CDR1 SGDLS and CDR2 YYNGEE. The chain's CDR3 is CASSTGGKNIQYF. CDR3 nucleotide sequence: TGTGCCAGCAGCACCGGGGGCAAAAACATTCAGTACTTC.

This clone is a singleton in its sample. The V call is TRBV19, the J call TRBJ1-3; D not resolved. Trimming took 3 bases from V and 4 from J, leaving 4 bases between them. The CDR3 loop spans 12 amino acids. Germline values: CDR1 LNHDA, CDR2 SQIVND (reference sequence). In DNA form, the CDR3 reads TGTGCCAGTAGTATCCTCGGAAACACCATATATTTT. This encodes CASSILGNTIYF.